This T cell receptor (beta chain) was found in a study of cytomegalovirus exposure and HLA in healthy donors. With respect to this clone: What it binds is unknown.

The PCR made use of 60 Vbeta and 13 Jbeta primers. Per the authors' pipeline: Approximately 80 million unique TCR beta chains, around 10 million of them shared, were counted by a later analysis. Assay: immunoSEQ multiplex PCR; the TCRdb copy retains only in-frame clones and omits some. D and trimming were read from the DNA, whereas the V and J calls and clone size are those reported in that table. The sample yields about 94,000 clones, more than 65% seen once. In germline, CDR1 is SGHTA, CDR2 FQGNSA. The CDR3 length is 16 residues. Trimming cost V 5 bases and J 3 bases; bases outside gene matches: 10. Broader study findings: Later work showed greater clonal expansion in HLA-associated TCR beta chains than in equally common others. Prior analysis indicated that the majority of TCR beta V segments exhibited productivity approximately 87% or approximately 30% of the time.

The rearrangement links TRBV7-2 to TRBJ2-4; TRBD1 matches 7 bases. Sequences were obtained from PBMCs. This TCR came from a human donor in good health. The CDR3 region has the DNA TGTGCCAGCAGCCCAGGGGGTAGGATCGGCAAAAACATTCAGTACTTC. The encoded protein is CASSPGGRIGKNIQYF.